Included here is one TCR beta chain sequence, with context. The data belong to a study of blood T cell repertoires in COVID-19. V lost 2 bases to trimming and J lost 5 bases, with 12 bases between them. The CDR3 extends over 14 amino acids. Germline CDR1 is KGHSH and CDR2 is LQKENI. Sequenced by immunoSEQ multiplex PCR; TCRdb stores in-frame clones only, minus some. The data contain about 140,000 clones, 88% of them seen just once; the ten biggest clones take up under 3%. This receptor was taken from a human donor with COVID-19, enrolled during active disease. The donor label of this sample is uncertain. The chain is built from TRBV18 and TRBJ1-1; no clear D gene. Specimen: peripheral blood. CDR3 nucleotide sequence: TGTGCCAGCTCACCAGGGGAGGAGAGAACTGAAGCTTTCTTT. Translation gives CASSPGEERTEAFF.